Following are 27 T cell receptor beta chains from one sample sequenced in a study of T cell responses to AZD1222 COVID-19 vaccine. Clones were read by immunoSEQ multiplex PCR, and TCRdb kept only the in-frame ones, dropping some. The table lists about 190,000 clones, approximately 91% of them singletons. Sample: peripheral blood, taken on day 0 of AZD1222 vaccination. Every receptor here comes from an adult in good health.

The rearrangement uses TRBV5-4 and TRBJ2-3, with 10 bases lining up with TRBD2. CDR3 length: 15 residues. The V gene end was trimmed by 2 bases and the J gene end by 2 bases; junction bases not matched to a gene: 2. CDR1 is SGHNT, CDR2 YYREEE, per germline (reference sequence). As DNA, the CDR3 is TGTGCCAGCAGCTTAAGCGGGAGGGCCACAGATACGCAGTATTTT. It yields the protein CASSLSGRATDTQYF.

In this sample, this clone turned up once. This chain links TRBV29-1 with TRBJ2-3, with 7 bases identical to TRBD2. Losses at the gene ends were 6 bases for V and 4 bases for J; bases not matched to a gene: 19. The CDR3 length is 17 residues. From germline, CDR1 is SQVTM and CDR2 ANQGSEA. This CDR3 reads CSVGGTATLGAADTQYF. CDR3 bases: TGCAGCGTCGGGGGGACGGCGACGCTGGGAGCGGCAGATACGCAGTATTTT.

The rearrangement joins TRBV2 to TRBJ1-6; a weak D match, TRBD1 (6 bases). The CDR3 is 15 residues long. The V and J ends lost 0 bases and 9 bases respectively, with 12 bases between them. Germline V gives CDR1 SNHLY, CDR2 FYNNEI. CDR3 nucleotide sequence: TGTGCCAGCAGTGAAGCTCCCGGGGGCGGTTCACCCCTCCACTTT. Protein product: CASSEAPGGGSPLHF.

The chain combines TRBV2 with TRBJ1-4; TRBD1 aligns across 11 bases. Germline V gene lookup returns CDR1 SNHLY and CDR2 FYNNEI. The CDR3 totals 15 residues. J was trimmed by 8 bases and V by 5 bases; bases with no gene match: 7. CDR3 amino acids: CASSTPGQGGEKLFF. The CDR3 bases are TGTGCCAGCAGTACGCCGGGACAGGGGGGCGAAAAACTGTTTTTT. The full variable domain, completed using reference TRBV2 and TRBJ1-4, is EPEVTQTPSHQVTQMGQEVILRCVPISNHLYFYWYRQILGQKVEFLVSFYNNEISEKSEIFDDQFSVERPDGSNFTLKIRSTKLEDSAMYFCASSTPGQGGEKLFFGSGTQLSVL.

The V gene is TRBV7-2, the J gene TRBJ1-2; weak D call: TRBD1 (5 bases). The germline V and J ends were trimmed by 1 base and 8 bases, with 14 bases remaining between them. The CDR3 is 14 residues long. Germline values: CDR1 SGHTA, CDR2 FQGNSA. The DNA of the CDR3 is TGTGCCAGCAGCTTAGGGGGCAGGCTATCAGGCTACACCTTC. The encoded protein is CASSLGGRLSGYTF. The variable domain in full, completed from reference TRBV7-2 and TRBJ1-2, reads GAGVSQSPSNKVTEKGKDVELRCDPISGHTALYWYRQSLGQGLEFLIYFQGNSAPDKSGLPSDRFSAERTGGSVSTLTIQRTQQEDSAVYLCASSLGGRLSGYTFGSGTRLTVV.

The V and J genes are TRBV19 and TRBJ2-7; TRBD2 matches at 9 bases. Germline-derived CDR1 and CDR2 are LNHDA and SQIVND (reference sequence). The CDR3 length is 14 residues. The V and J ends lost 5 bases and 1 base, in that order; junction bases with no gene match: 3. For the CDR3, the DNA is TGTGCCAGTAGTGTTCTAGCGGGGTCCTACGAGCAGTACTTC. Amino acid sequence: CASSVLAGSYEQYF.

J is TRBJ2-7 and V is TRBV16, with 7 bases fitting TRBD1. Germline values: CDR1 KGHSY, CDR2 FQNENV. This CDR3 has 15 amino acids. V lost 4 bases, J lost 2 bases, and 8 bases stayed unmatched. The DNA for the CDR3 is TGTGCCAGCAGCCCCGGGGACAGTTGGACCTACGAGCAGTACTTC. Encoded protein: CASSPGDSWTYEQYF.

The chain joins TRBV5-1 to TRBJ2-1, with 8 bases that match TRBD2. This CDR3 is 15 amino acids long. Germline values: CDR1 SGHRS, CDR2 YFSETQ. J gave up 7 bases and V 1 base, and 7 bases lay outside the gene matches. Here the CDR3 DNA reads TGCGCCAGCAGCTTGCAGCCGGGGGGGGCGAATGAGCAGTTCTTC. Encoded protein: CASSLQPGGANEQFF. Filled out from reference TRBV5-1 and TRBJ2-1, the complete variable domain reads KAGVTQTPRYLIKTRGQQVTLSCSPISGHRSVSWYQQTPGQGLQFLFEYFSETQRNKGNFPGRFSGRQFSNSRSEMNVSTLELGDSALYLCASSLQPGGANEQFFGPGTRLTVL.

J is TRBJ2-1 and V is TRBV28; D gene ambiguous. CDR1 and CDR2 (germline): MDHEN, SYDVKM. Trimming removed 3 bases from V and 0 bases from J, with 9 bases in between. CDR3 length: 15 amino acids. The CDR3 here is CASSLRRSSYNEQFF. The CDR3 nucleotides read TGTGCCAGCAGTTTGAGACGAAGCTCCTACAATGAGCAGTTCTTC. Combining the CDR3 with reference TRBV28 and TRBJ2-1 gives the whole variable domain DVKVTQSSRYLVKRTGEKVFLECVQDMDHENMFWYRQDPGLGLRLIYFSYDVKMKEKGDIPEGYSVSREKKERFSLILESASTNQTSMYLCASSLRRSSYNEQFFGPGTRLTVL.

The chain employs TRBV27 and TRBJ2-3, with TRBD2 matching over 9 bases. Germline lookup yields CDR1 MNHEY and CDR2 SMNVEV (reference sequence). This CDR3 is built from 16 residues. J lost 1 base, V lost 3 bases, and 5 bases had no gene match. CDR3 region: CASSFLASGGTDTQYF. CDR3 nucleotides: TGTGCCAGCAGTTTCCTGGCTAGCGGGGGCACAGATACGCAGTATTTT.

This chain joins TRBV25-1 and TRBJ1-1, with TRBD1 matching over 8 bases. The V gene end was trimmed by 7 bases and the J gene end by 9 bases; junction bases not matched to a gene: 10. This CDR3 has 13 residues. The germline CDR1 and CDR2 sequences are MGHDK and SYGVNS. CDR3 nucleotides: TGTGCCAGCATTTCAACACAGGGGGGGCAAGCTTTCTTT. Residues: CASISTQGGQAFF.

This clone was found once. The CDR3 coding sequence is TGTGCCACCAGTGATTTGGGCCTAGTAAATGAGCAGTTCTTC. This encodes CATSDLGLVNEQFF. The rearrangement joins TRBV24-1 to TRBJ2-1; no clear D. The V and J ends lost 0 bases and 7 bases respectively, with 9 bases between them. The germline gives CDR1 KGHDR, CDR2 SFDVKD. CDR3 size: 14 residues.

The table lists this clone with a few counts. The CDR3 sequence is CATSDSGSRPEQFF. The CDR3 coding sequence is TGTGCCACCAGTGACTCCGGAAGCAGGCCTGAGCAGTTCTTC. The genes are TRBV24-1 and TRBJ2-1; D uncertain. The CDR3 spans 14 residues. Germline V gene data show CDR1 as KGHDR and CDR2 as SFDVKD. Trimming stripped 4 bases from V and 9 bases from J, with 15 bases between.

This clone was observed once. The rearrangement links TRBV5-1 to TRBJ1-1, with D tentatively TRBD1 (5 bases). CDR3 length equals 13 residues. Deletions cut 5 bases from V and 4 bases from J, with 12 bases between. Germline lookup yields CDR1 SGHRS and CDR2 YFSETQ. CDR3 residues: CASSSQGTTEAFF. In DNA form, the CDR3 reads TGCGCCAGCAGTTCACAAGGGACCACTGAAGCTTTCTTT.

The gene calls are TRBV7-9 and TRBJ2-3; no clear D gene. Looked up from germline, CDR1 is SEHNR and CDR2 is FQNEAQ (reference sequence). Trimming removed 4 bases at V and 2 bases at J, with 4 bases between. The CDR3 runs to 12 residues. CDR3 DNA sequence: TGTGCCAGCAGCTCTCCCACAGATACGCAGTATTTT. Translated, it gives CASSSPTDTQYF.

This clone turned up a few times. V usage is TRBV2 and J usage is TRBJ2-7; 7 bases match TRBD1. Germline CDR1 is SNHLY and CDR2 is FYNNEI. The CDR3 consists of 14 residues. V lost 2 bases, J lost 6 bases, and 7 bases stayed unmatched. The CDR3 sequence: CASSEWGQQFEQYF. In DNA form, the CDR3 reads TGTGCCAGCAGTGAATGGGGACAGCAGTTCGAGCAGTACTTC.

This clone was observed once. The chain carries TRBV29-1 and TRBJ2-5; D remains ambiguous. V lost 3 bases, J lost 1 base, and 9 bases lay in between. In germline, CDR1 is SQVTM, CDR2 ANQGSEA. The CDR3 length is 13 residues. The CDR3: CSVERQTQETQYF. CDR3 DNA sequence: TGCAGCGTTGAGCGGCAGACCCAAGAGACCCAGTACTTC. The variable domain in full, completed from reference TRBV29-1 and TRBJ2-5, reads SAVISQKPSRDICQRGTSLTIQCQVDSQVTMMFWYRQQPGQSLTLIATANQGSEATYESGFVIDKFPISRPNLTFSTLTVSNMSPEDSSIYLCSVERQTQETQYFGPGTRLLVL.

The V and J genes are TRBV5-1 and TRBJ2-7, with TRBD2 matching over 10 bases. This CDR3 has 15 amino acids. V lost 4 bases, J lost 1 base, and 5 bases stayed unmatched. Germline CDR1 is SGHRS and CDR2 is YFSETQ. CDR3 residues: CASSRTSGASYEQYF. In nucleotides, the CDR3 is TGCGCCAGCAGCCGTACTAGCGGGGCTTCCTACGAGCAGTACTTC.

The chain's CDR3 is CASSLVLQGKNIQYF. CDR3 DNA sequence: TGCGCCAGCAGCTTGGTGCTCCAGGGGAAAAACATTCAGTACTTC. The chain links TRBV5-1 to TRBJ2-4, with a weak D call TRBD1 (6 bases). Trimming stripped 0 bases from V and 4 bases from J, with 11 bases between. The CDR3 extends over 15 amino acids. Germline CDR1 is SGHRS and CDR2 is YFSETQ.

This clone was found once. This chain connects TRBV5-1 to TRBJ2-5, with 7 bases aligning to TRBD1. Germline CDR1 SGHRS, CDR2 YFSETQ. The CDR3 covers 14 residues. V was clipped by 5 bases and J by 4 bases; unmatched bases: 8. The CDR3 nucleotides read TGCGCCAGCAGTCAGCAGACAGGGCGAGAGACCCAGTACTTC. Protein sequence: CASSQQTGRETQYF.

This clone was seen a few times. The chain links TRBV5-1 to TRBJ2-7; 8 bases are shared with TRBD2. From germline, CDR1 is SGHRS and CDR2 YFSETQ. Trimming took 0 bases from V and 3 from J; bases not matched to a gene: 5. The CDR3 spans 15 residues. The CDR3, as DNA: TGCGCCAGCAGCTTGGAAGCGGGAGTTGTCTACGAGCAGTACTTC. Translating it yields CASSLEAGVVYEQYF.

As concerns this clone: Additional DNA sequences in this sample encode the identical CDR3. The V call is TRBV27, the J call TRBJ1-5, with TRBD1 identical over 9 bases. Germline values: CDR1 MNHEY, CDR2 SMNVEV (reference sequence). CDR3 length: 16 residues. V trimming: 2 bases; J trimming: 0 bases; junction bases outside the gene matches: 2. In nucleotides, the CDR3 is TGTGCCAGCAGTTTAGGGACAGGGTCTAGCAATCAGCCCCAGCATTTT. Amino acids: CASSLGTGSSNQPQHF.

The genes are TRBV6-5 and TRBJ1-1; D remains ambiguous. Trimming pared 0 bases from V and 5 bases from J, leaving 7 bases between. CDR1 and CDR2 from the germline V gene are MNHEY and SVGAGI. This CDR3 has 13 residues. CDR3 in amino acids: CASSYSSATEAFF. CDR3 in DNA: TGTGCCAGCAGTTACTCTTCGGCTACTGAAGCTTTCTTT.

The chain's CDR3 is CASSPLSGKLRRGDFGEQYF. The CDR3 nucleotides are TGTGCCAGCTCACCCCTCTCCGGGAAACTACGCAGAGGGGACTTTGGCGAGCAGTACTTC. V is TRBV18 and J is TRBJ2-7, with D possibly matching TRBD2 (6 bases). CDR3 size: 20 residues. Germline V lookup: CDR1 KGHSH, CDR2 LQKENI. Trimming left V 3 bases short and J 6 bases short, with 33 bases between.

As DNA, the CDR3 is TGTGCCAGCAGCCCAAGGACAGGATTTACATCGGGGGAGCTGTTTTTT. As protein: CASSPRTGFTSGELFF. The chain carries TRBV9 and TRBJ2-2, with 7 positions matching TRBD1. The germline CDR1 and CDR2 sequences are SGDLS and YYNGEE. Trimming took 4 bases from V and 8 from J; bases not matched to a gene: 14. CDR3 length: 16 amino acids.

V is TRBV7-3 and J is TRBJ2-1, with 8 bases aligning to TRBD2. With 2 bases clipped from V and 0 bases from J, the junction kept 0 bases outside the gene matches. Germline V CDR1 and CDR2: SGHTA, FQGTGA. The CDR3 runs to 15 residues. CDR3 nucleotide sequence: TGTGCCAGCAGCTTACGGGGGGGCTCCTACAATGAGCAGTTCTTC. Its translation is CASSLRGGSYNEQFF.

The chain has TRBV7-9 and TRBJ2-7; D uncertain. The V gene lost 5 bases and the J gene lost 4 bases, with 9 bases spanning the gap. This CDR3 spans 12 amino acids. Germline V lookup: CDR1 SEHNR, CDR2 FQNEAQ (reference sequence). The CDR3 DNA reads TGTGCCAGCAGCCTCCGGGTTTACGAGCAGTACTTC. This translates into CASSLRVYEQYF.